These 27 T cell receptor beta chains share one sample of origin, sequenced in a study of blood T cells in healthy people across ages. A second about 7 to 12 cycle PCR used barcoded and J-beta primers. TCRdb itself ran the 5' RACE reads through MiXCR, one entry per CDR3 protein. The sample has about 1.6 million distinct CDR3 sequences; 30% to 40% are singletons. The sequenced sample consisted of blood. Receptors were obtained from a woman younger than 45 in good health.

The chain is built from TRBV11-2 and TRBJ1-5; 9 nucleotides match TRBD1. Germline CDR1 and CDR2: SGHAT and FQNNGV. Unmatched junction bases numbered 1, after V lost 0 bases and J lost 10 bases. This CDR3 has 13 residues. The chain's CDR3 is CASSLEGQGPQHF. CDR3 bases: TGTGCCAGCAGCTTAGAGGGACAGGGCCCCCAGCATTTT.

The V gene is TRBV11-2, the J gene TRBJ2-1, with 9 bases that match TRBD2. The CDR3 sequence is 16 residues long. Germline V lookup: CDR1 SGHAT, CDR2 FQNNGV. Trimming took 5 bases from V and 13 from J; bases not matched to a gene: 18. DNA of the CDR3: TGTGCCAGCAGCCCTCCGACTAGCGGAACGACAGAGACCCAGTTCTTC. This gives the protein CASSPPTSGTTETQFF.

This chain connects TRBV20-1 to TRBJ2-1; 7 positions agree with TRBD2. Judging by the DNA end, TRBJ2-7 fits better; the J call may be wrong. This CDR3 is built from 13 residues. The germline V gene has CDR1 DFQATT and CDR2 SNEGSKA (reference sequence). The CDR3 loop is CSAAGTTEYEQYF. The CDR3 DNA follows: TGCAGTGCTGCCGGGACTACTGAATACGAGCAGTACTTC.

The chain couples TRBV18 to TRBJ2-3; a possible D gene is TRBD1 (6 bases). V was pared by 2 bases and J by 3 bases, with 12 bases between. The germline gives CDR1 KGHSH, CDR2 LQKENI. This CDR3 is built from 15 residues. The CDR3 reads CASSPWQGLTDTQYF. CDR3 nucleotides: TGTGCCAGCTCACCATGGCAGGGGTTGACAGATACGCAGTATTTT.

The chain employs TRBV20-1 and TRBJ2-2; the D gene is possibly TRBD2 (6 bases). The V gene's germline CDR1 is DFQATT and CDR2 SNEGSKA (reference sequence). Trimming took off 4 bases at V and 4 bases at J, with 13 bases between the two ends. This CDR3 spans 14 amino acids. DNA for the CDR3: TGCAGTGCTACGCGGGACTCCGTCACCGGGGAGCTGTTTTTT. It yields the protein CSATRDSVTGELFF.

The chain couples TRBV7-9 to TRBJ2-7; 7 bases map to TRBD1. The CDR3 has 16 residues. The V and J ends lost 5 bases and 2 bases, in that order; junction bases with no gene match: 12. Germline CDR1 is SEHNR and CDR2 is FQNEAQ (reference sequence). The CDR3 DNA follows: TGTGCCAGCAGCGGTCCCGGGACAGACCCCACCTACGAGCAGTACTTC. Residues: CASSGPGTDPTYEQYF.

The CDR3 here is CASSQAGQAGGEAFF. As DNA, the CDR3 is TGCGCCAGCAGCCAAGCCGGACAGGCAGGAGGTGAAGCTTTCTTT. The V gene is TRBV4-1, the J gene TRBJ1-1; 7 bases are a match to TRBD1. CDR1 is MGHRA and CDR2 is YSYEKL in the germline V gene. After removal of 1 base from V and 7 bases from J, the junction contained 9 bases not matched to a gene. This CDR3 spans 15 amino acids.

The table lists this clonotype with a few counts. The rearrangement links TRBV11-2 to TRBJ2-3; 8 bases match TRBD1. Per the germline V gene, CDR1 is SGHAT and CDR2 is FQNNGV. There are 17 residues in the CDR3. Unmatched junction bases numbered 10, after V lost 2 bases and J lost 3 bases. This CDR3 is CASSLLGRTGRTDTQYF. CDR3 in DNA: TGTGCCAGCAGCTTACTAGGTAGGACAGGGAGAACAGATACGCAGTATTTT.

At least ten counts were recorded for this clonotype. The V and J genes are TRBV29-1 and TRBJ1-2; the D gene is possibly TRBD1 (5 bases). Germline lookup yields CDR1 SQVTM and CDR2 ANQGSEA. V lost 6 bases, J lost 3 bases, and 11 bases lay in between. The CDR3 contains 12 residues. Here the CDR3 DNA reads TGCAGCGTAGGGGACGGCTACTATGGCTACACCTTC. Encoded protein: CSVGDGYYGYTF. Drawing the rest from reference TRBV29-1 and TRBJ1-2, the complete variable domain is SAVISQKPSRDICQRGTSLTIQCQVDSQVTMMFWYRQQPGQSLTLIATANQGSEATYESGFVIDKFPISRPNLTFSTLTVSNMSPEDSSIYLCSVGDGYYGYTFGSGTRLTVV.

J is TRBJ2-1 and V is TRBV20-1, with D perhaps given as TRBD1 or TRBD2 (5 bases each). Per germline, CDR1 DFQATT and CDR2 SNEGSKA (reference sequence). The CDR3 is 16 amino acids. V lost 0 bases, J lost 0 bases, and 12 bases lay in between. In DNA form, the CDR3 reads TGCAGTGCTAGAGATAGGGGACGTAGCTCCTACAATGAGCAGTTCTTC. This gives the protein CSARDRGRSSYNEQFF.

This clonotype came up a few times. The chain links TRBV10-3 to TRBJ2-1, with TRBD2 matching 10 bases. The V segment lost 2 bases and the J segment 5 bases; nucleotides outside the gene matches: 3. From germline, CDR1 is ENHRY and CDR2 SYGVKD. The CDR3 totals 15 residues. The CDR3 here is CAISEELAGNNEQFF. The CDR3, as DNA: TGTGCCATCAGTGAGGAACTAGCGGGGAACAATGAGCAGTTCTTC.

This clonotype was counted a few times. The rearrangement joins TRBV20-1 to TRBJ1-6; possibly TRBD1 for D (6 bases). This CDR3 has 13 amino acids. Germline CDR1 is DFQATT and CDR2 is SNEGSKA (reference sequence). Trimming pared 5 bases from V and 7 bases from J, leaving 12 bases between. CDR3 in amino acids: CSALRDTNSPLHF. CDR3 sequence (DNA): TGCAGTGCTTTGCGGGACACCAATTCACCCCTCCACTTT.

This clonotype was observed a few times. J is TRBJ2-7 and V is TRBV25-1; 7 bases are a match to TRBD2. The V gene's germline CDR1 is MGHDK and CDR2 SYGVNS. CDR3 length: 14 residues. The junction had 9 bases not matched to a gene; V was cut back by 6 bases and J by 4 bases. The CDR3 bases are TGTGCCAGCAGGAAGATGGGGGGGATTTACGAGCAGTACTTC. It specifies CASRKMGGIYEQYF.

This chain connects TRBV7-2 to TRBJ1-5; D remains unclear. Germline-derived CDR1 and CDR2 are SGHTA and FQGNSA. CDR3 size: 13 residues. V was trimmed by 4 bases and J by 7 bases, leaving 11 bases between them. This chain's CDR3 is CASSSTRTQPQHF. The CDR3 DNA follows: TGTGCCAGCAGCTCGACACGAACACAGCCCCAGCATTTT.

This sequence joins TRBV5-1 and TRBJ2-7; D is tentatively TRBD1 or TRBD2 (6 bases each). Trimming shortened V by 3 bases and J by 5 bases, and 18 bases separated the two germline ends. In germline, CDR1 is SGHRS, CDR2 YFSETQ. This CDR3 contains 15 residues. CDR3 protein: CASSSAPGAGDEQYF. In nucleotides, the CDR3 is TGCGCCAGCAGCTCGGCCCCGGGGGCTGGGGACGAGCAGTACTTC.

The chain is built from TRBV20-1 and TRBJ2-1; no clear D. The CDR3 consists of 13 residues. V dropped 3 bases and J dropped 5 bases, with 11 bases sitting between them. Per germline, CDR1 DFQATT and CDR2 SNEGSKA (reference sequence). CDR3 DNA: TGCAGTGCTAGGCCCTCCGGAAACAATGAGCAGTTCTTC. Protein product: CSARPSGNNEQFF.

The chain carries TRBV20-1 and TRBJ2-7; D perhaps matches TRBD1 (6 bases). Trimming removed 3 bases from V and 2 bases from J, with 11 bases in between. This CDR3 spans 13 amino acids. Per the germline V gene, CDR1 is DFQATT and CDR2 is SNEGSKA (reference sequence). CDR3 residues: CSARTGKTYEQYF. The DNA for the CDR3 is TGCAGTGCTAGGACAGGAAAAACCTACGAGCAGTACTTC.

CDR3 protein: CAIRDPDYMGLYTQYF. The CDR3 DNA is TGTGCCATCAGGGACCCTGACTACATGGGTTTGTATACGCAGTATTTT. The chain joins TRBV10-3 to TRBJ2-3, with D perhaps TRBD2 (5 bases). The CDR3 extends over 16 amino acids. CDR1 ENHRY and CDR2 SYGVKD come from the germline V gene. Deletions cut 6 bases from V and 7 bases from J, with 23 bases between.

The chain employs TRBV15 and TRBJ2-3, with 16 positions matching TRBD2. Trimming removed 3 bases from V and 1 base from J; junction bases left unmatched: 4. Germline CDR1 reads LNHNV; CDR2 reads YYDKDF (reference sequence). The CDR3 contains 18 residues. The CDR3 nucleotides are TGTGCCACCAGCAGGGGACTAGCGGGAGGGCCAGGCACAGATACGCAGTATTTT. Translation: CATSRGLAGGPGTDTQYF.

This sequence joins TRBV20-1 and TRBJ2-7; D is unresolved. Trimming removed 1 base from V and 3 bases from J, with 13 bases in between. Per the germline V gene, CDR1 is DFQATT and CDR2 is SNEGSKA (reference sequence). This CDR3 comprises 14 residues. The CDR3 coding sequence is TGCAGTGCTAGAGTAGTTTCCAGTAGCTACGAGCAGTACTTC. Translated, it gives CSARVVSSSYEQYF.

This clonotype occurred once. The chain links TRBV5-1 to TRBJ2-7; D is unresolved. Germline values: CDR1 SGHRS, CDR2 YFSETQ. This CDR3 comprises 15 residues. Trimming cost V 3 bases and J 3 bases, with 16 bases left between them. Here the CDR3 reads CASSSVPVEIYEQYF. DNA of the CDR3: TGCGCCAGCAGCTCGGTCCCTGTGGAAATCTACGAGCAGTACTTC.

This clonotype occurred a few times. V usage is TRBV20-1 and J usage is TRBJ2-5, with D hard to call. V lost 0 bases to trimming and J lost 5 bases, with 7 bases between them. Germline loops: CDR1 DFQATT, CDR2 SNEGSKA (reference sequence). The CDR3 consists of 12 residues. This CDR3 reads CSARDQVETQYF. CDR3 DNA: TGCAGTGCTAGAGATCAGGTGGAGACCCAGTACTTC.

The CDR3 sequence is CASSKKQGGTEAFF. The CDR3 DNA reads TGTGCCAGCAGCAAGAAGCAGGGGGGCACTGAAGCTTTCTTT. This chain joins TRBV6-1 and TRBJ1-1; TRBD1 agrees at 7 bases. In germline, CDR1 is MNHNS, CDR2 SASEGT. V lost 6 bases, J lost 4 bases, and 8 bases stayed unmatched. The CDR3 extends over 14 amino acids.

The gene calls are TRBV10-3 and TRBJ2-7; no firm D call. The germline gives CDR1 ENHRY, CDR2 SYGVKD. The germline V and J ends were trimmed by 0 bases and 0 bases, with 12 bases remaining between them. This CDR3 contains 16 residues. CDR3: CAISESNLRTSYEQYF. The CDR3 DNA sequence: TGTGCCATCAGTGAGTCGAACTTACGAACCTCCTACGAGCAGTACTTC.

This clonotype was seen a few times. The chain uses TRBV6-5 and TRBJ2-1; tentatively, D is TRBD2 (5 bases). The CDR3 has 16 residues. V was trimmed by 0 bases and J by 3 bases, leaving 12 bases between them. CDR1 is MNHEY, CDR2 SVGAGI, per germline. The CDR3, as DNA: TGTGCCAGCAGTTACTCCGCGGGTGGGCGCTACAATGAGCAGTTCTTC. The encoded protein is CASSYSAGGRYNEQFF.

The chain joins TRBV3-1 to TRBJ1-4, with a possible D match to TRBD1 (5 bases). Trimming cost V 10 bases and J 4 bases, with 10 bases left between them. The germline V gene encodes CDR1 LGHDT and CDR2 YNNKEL (reference sequence). The CDR3 sequence is 12 residues long. The DNA of the CDR3 is TGTGCCACTGGGGGGGGTAATGAAAAACTGTTTTTT. This codes for CATGGGNEKLFF.

There are many counts of this clonotype. The chain recombines TRBV29-1 with TRBJ2-3; 11 bases align to TRBD2. The V segment lost 2 bases and the J segment 5 bases; nucleotides outside the gene matches: 15. This CDR3 is 18 amino acids long. CDR1 SQVTM and CDR2 ANQGSEA come from the germline V gene. CDR3 DNA sequence: TGCAGCGTTGAAAAAGGAGTGGGCACTAGCGGGGGAGAAGATACGCAGTATTTT. The encoded protein is CSVEKGVGTSGGEDTQYF.